The 19 T cell receptor beta chains in this list originate from one sample, sequenced in a study of control samples from healthy donors and cancer patients. Clones were sequenced by immunoSEQ multiplex PCR, and TCRdb holds only the in-frame ones, with some missing. The table lists 390,000 or so clones, 75% to 95% of them singletons. Sequencing was carried out using PBMCs. The receptors were sampled from a man aged 40-55 years with head and neck cancer.

The rearrangement uses TRBV28 and TRBJ2-7; D may be TRBD2 (6 bases). Germline assignment: CDR1 MDHEN and CDR2 SYDVKM. This CDR3 contains 15 residues. Trimming cost V 5 bases and J 7 bases, with 21 bases left between them. The DNA for the CDR3 is TGTGCCAGCAGTGTTGGGGGGATGCACTCGGAGGAGCAGTACTTC. It encodes CASSVGGMHSEEQYF.

J is TRBJ1-1 and V is TRBV28, with TRBD1 matching 11 bases. The CDR3 spans 14 residues. CDR1 and CDR2 from the germline V gene are MDHEN and SYDVKM. V lost 6 bases, J lost 6 bases, and 6 bases stayed unmatched. The CDR3 reads CASRRTGGIAEAFF. CDR3 in DNA: TGTGCCAGCAGGCGGACAGGGGGCATCGCTGAAGCTTTCTTT.

This chain connects TRBV19 to TRBJ2-1, with D unresolved. Germline lookup yields CDR1 LNHDA and CDR2 SQIVND (reference sequence). The CDR3 has 14 residues. Trimming pared 7 bases from V and 0 bases from J, leaving 10 bases between. The CDR3 region has the DNA TGTGCCAGTAAGAAAGGGAACTCCTACAATGAGCAGTTCTTC. This codes for CASKKGNSYNEQFF.

The J gene is TRBJ2-5, the V gene TRBV3-1 (or the pseudogene TRBV3-2), with D perhaps assigned TRBD1 or TRBD2 (5 bases each). Germline CDR1 is LGHDT and CDR2 is YNNKEL (reference sequence). The CDR3 sequence is 14 residues long. V was shortened by 4 bases and J by 7 bases, with 16 bases between the two germline ends. The CDR3 region has the DNA TGTGCCAGCAGCCTGGGACCTTCCCCGGGGACCCAGTACTTC. Translation gives CASSLGPSPGTQYF.

This clone appeared a few times. V is TRBV7-6 and J is TRBJ1-6; the D gene is possibly TRBD1 (5 bases). V was pared by 5 bases and J by 0 bases, with 14 bases between. This CDR3 comprises 17 residues. Germline-derived CDR1 and CDR2 are SGHVS and FNYEAQ. DNA for the CDR3: TGTGCCAGCAGCCAGTCGGGGACGACCTCCTATAATTCACCCCTCCACTTT. Amino acid sequence: CASSQSGTTSYNSPLHF. Drawing the rest from reference TRBV7-6 and TRBJ1-6, the complete variable domain is GAGVSQSPRYKVTKRGQDVALRCDPISGHVSLYWYRQALGQGPEFLTYFNYEAQQDKSGLPNDRFSAERPEGSISTLTIQRTEQRDSAMYRCASSQSGTTSYNSPLHFGNGTRLTVT.

This clone was seen only a few times. This chain joins TRBV7-2 and TRBJ1-4, with a possible D match to TRBD1 (5 bases). This CDR3 comprises 16 residues. Deletions cut 5 bases from V and 5 bases from J, with 18 bases between. In germline, CDR1 is SGHTA, CDR2 FQGNSA. The CDR3, as DNA: TGTGCCAGCAGCACCGGGACGGTGCAGCTGAATGAAAAACTGTTTTTT. Protein: CASSTGTVQLNEKLFF.

V usage is TRBV5-5 and J usage is TRBJ1-2; the match to TRBD1 covers 7 bases. The CDR3 consists of 16 residues. Germline CDR1 and CDR2: SGHKS and YYEKEE (reference sequence). V lost 2 bases, J lost 4 bases, and 11 bases stayed unmatched. The CDR3 sequence is CASSLGQAVWGYGYTF. DNA for the CDR3: TGTGCCAGCAGCTTAGGACAGGCCGTATGGGGCTATGGCTACACCTTC.

J is TRBJ1-2 and V is TRBV28; tentative D call: TRBD1 (5 bases). The CDR3 length is 14 residues. The V gene lost 5 bases and the J gene lost 10 bases, with 20 bases spanning the gap. CDR1 and CDR2 (germline): MDHEN, SYDVKM. The CDR3 loop is CASSTPPGRPFYTF. Here the CDR3 DNA reads TGTGCCAGCAGTACCCCCCCGGGACGGCCTTTCTACACCTTC.

The gene calls are TRBV12-3 or TRBV12-4 and TRBJ1-5; D call uncertain. The CDR3 contains 13 residues. V lost 3 bases, J lost 5 bases, and 8 bases lay in between. The CDR3 is CASSLGMDQPQHF. Here the CDR3 DNA reads TGTGCCAGCAGTTTGGGCATGGATCAGCCCCAGCATTTT.

This chain connects TRBV24-1 to TRBJ2-3, with unresolved D. Trimming took 5 bases from V and 0 from J, leaving 11 bases between them. The CDR3 runs 15 residues. Germline CDR1 KGHDR, CDR2 SFDVKD. The CDR3 DNA is TGTGCCACCAGTGCGGAGCCCAGTAGCACAGATACGCAGTATTTT. Its translation is CATSAEPSSTDTQYF.

The sample holds a few counts of this clone. The chain uses TRBV12-5 and TRBJ2-5; the match to TRBD2 covers 15 bases. CDR1 is LGHNT, CDR2 FRNRAP, per germline. The V and J ends lost 1 base and 3 bases, in that order; junction bases with no gene match: 9. The CDR3 extends over 19 amino acids. The CDR3 loop reads CASGLDELGLAGGEETQYF. In DNA form, the CDR3 reads TGTGCTAGTGGTTTGGACGAATTAGGACTAGCGGGAGGGGAAGAGACCCAGTACTTC.

The chain is built from TRBV30 and TRBJ2-3; unclear D gene. Trimming pared 3 bases from V and 2 bases from J, leaving 0 bases between. CDR1 GTSNPN and CDR2 SVGIG come from the germline V gene (reference sequence). The CDR3 spans 10 residues. The CDR3 region is CAWSTDTQYF. DNA of the CDR3: TGTGCCTGGAGCACAGATACGCAGTATTTT. Variable domain in full (rest from reference TRBV30 and TRBJ2-3): SQTIHQWPATLVQPVGSPLSLECTVEGTSNPNLYWYRQAAGRGLQLLFYSVGIGQISSEVPQNLSASRPQDRQFILSSKKLLLSDSGFYLCAWSTDTQYFGPGTRLTVL.

This clone was recorded a few times. V is TRBV5-1 and J is TRBJ1-1; no clear D. Trimming removed 0 bases from V and 1 base from J, with 4 bases in between. CDR3 size: 13 residues. The germline V gene has CDR1 SGHRS and CDR2 YFSETQ. CDR3 nucleotide sequence: TGCGCCAGCAGCTTGGTGGCGAACACTGAAGCTTTCTTT. Protein sequence: CASSLVANTEAFF.

The rearrangement links TRBV24-1 to TRBJ2-1; TRBD1 matches at 11 bases. Germline CDR1 is KGHDR and CDR2 is SFDVKD. J lost 7 bases, V lost 7 bases, and 2 bases had no gene match. The CDR3 totals 13 residues. The CDR3 sequence is CATRDRGQNEQFF. The DNA of the CDR3 is TGTGCCACCAGGGACAGGGGGCAAAATGAGCAGTTCTTC.

This rearrangement joins TRBV24-1 to TRBJ1-2; 10 bases are a match to TRBD1. There are 16 residues in the CDR3. Germline CDR1 KGHDR, CDR2 SFDVKD. Germline trimming cut 10 bases from V and 4 bases from J; bases unmatched to any gene: 14. CDR3 in amino acids: CATRNDRGPKVYGYTF. As DNA, the CDR3 is TGTGCCACGAGGAATGACAGGGGGCCGAAAGTCTATGGCTACACCTTC.

This chain uses TRBV3-1 (or the pseudogene TRBV3-2) with TRBJ1-6, with D possibly matching TRBD1 (5 bases). The length of the CDR3 is 18 residues. The V end was cut by 0 bases, the J end by 7 bases, with 19 bases between. The germline V gene has CDR1 LGHDT and CDR2 YNNKEL (reference sequence). The CDR3 sequence: CASSQDRQPETANSPLHF. CDR3 in DNA: TGTGCCAGCAGCCAAGATCGGCAGCCGGAGACAGCCAATTCACCCCTCCACTTT.

This clone has only one observation. The chain has TRBV4-1 and TRBJ1-1; possibly TRBD1 for D (5 bases). V lost 1 base to trimming and J lost 10 bases, with 16 bases between them. The length of the CDR3 is 14 residues. Per the germline V gene, CDR1 is MGHRA and CDR2 is YSYEKL. CDR3 loop: CASSQVGGSLGAFF. DNA for the CDR3: TGCGCCAGCAGCCAAGTGGGGGGGTCGTTAGGAGCTTTCTTT.

This rearrangement joins TRBV7-3 to TRBJ2-2, with D unclear. This CDR3 comprises 14 residues. Germline V lookup: CDR1 SGHTA, CDR2 FQGTGA. Trimming left V 5 bases short and J 7 bases short, with 14 bases between. This CDR3 is CASSIFPTGGELFF. The CDR3 DNA is TGTGCCAGCAGCATTTTTCCGACCGGCGGGGAGCTGTTTTTT.

The V call is TRBV6-5, the J call TRBJ1-2; tentatively, D is TRBD1 (5 bases). V lost 6 bases and J 1 base, leaving 9 bases between the germline ends. The CDR3 is 13 amino acids. The germline CDR1 and CDR2 sequences are MNHEY and SVGAGI. Written as DNA, the CDR3 is TGTGCCAGCAGACTAGACAGTAACTATGGCTACACCTTC. Protein product: CASRLDSNYGYTF.